Below are 20 T cell receptor beta chains sequenced from a single sample in a study of regulatory dendritic cells for organ transplantation. Repertoires were generated with immunoSEQ multiplex PCR, while TCRdb's copy carries only in-frame clones and drops some. Among 25,000 to 30,000 clones listed, around 83% were seen once. Material for sequencing was naive CD4+ T cells from blood. Subset noted: CD45RA+ naive T cells. The receptors stem from a human donor in good health.

The chain uses TRBV4-1 and TRBJ2-3; TRBD1 is a possible D gene (8 bases). Per the germline V gene, CDR1 is MGHRA and CDR2 is YSYEKL. The CDR3 runs 15 residues. The V gene lost 4 bases and the J gene lost 4 bases, with 15 bases spanning the gap. The CDR3 loop is CASSPRTGRADTQYF. The CDR3 DNA follows: TGCGCCAGCAGCCCGCGGACAGGGAGGGCAGATACGCAGTATTTT.

The chain uses TRBV5-4 and TRBJ1-3, with TRBD1 identical over 9 bases. Per germline, CDR1 SGHNT and CDR2 YYREEE (reference sequence). Trimming took 4 bases from V and 3 from J; bases not matched to a gene: 5. The CDR3 is 15 amino acids. The DNA of the CDR3 is TGTGCCAGCAGCAAGACAGGGGGAAGTGGAAACACCATATATTTT. Translating it yields CASSKTGGSGNTIYF.

This chain links TRBV5-5 with TRBJ2-7, with D maybe TRBD2 (6 bases). Trimming shortened V by 3 bases and J by 3 bases, and 19 bases separated the two germline ends. This CDR3 comprises 16 residues. Germline CDR1 SGHKS, CDR2 YYEKEE (reference sequence). As DNA, the CDR3 is TGTGCCAGCAGCTGGGAGGTCTGGGTGAGAAACTACGAGCAGTACTTC. It yields the protein CASSWEVWVRNYEQYF.

This chain links TRBV5-5 with TRBJ2-7, with 9 nucleotides matching TRBD2. Trimming at V came to 3 bases and at J to 1 base, leaving 2 bases not matched to a gene. Per germline, CDR1 SGHKS and CDR2 YYEKEE (reference sequence). CDR3 size: 14 residues. In DNA form, the CDR3 reads TGTGCCAGCAGCTGGACTAGCGAATCCTACGAGCAGTACTTC. Residues: CASSWTSESYEQYF. Drawing the rest from reference TRBV5-5 and TRBJ2-7, the complete variable domain is DAGVTQSPTHLIKTRGQQVTLRCSPISGHKSVSWYQQVLGQGPQFIFQYYEKEERGRGNFPDRFSARQFPNYSSELNVNALLLGDSALYLCASSWTSESYEQYFGPGTRLTVT.

The chain is built from TRBV5-1 and TRBJ2-7; 8 bases are a match to TRBD2. CDR1 SGHRS and CDR2 YFSETQ come from the germline V gene. The CDR3 runs to 16 residues. J lost 7 bases, V lost 2 bases, and 14 bases had no gene match. This CDR3 is CASSLSLGTRIGEQYF. CDR3 bases: TGCGCCAGCAGCTTAAGCCTCGGGACTAGAATAGGAGAGCAGTACTTC.

The J gene is TRBJ2-3, the V gene TRBV6-1, with TRBD2 matching over 9 bases. The CDR3 loop spans 15 amino acids. Per the germline V gene, CDR1 is MNHNS and CDR2 is SASEGT. The V and J ends lost 3 bases and 5 bases, in that order; junction bases with no gene match: 6. CDR3 bases: TGTGCCAGCAGTGAGGGCGGGGGGGCAGTAGATACGCAGTATTTT. It codes for CASSEGGGAVDTQYF.

The chain couples TRBV21-1 to TRBJ1-1; TRBD1, the D gene given by the table, was not confirmed from the DNA. TRBV21-1 is classified as a pseudogene. CDR3 length: 16 amino acids. CDR3 bases: TGTGCCAGCAGCAAGGGGACAGGGAAGATGAACACTGAAGCTTTCTTT. It specifies CASSKGTGKMNTEAFF.

The chain has TRBV11-2 and TRBJ1-2, with 7 bases identical to TRBD1. This CDR3 spans 14 amino acids. J gave up 6 bases and V 1 base, and 5 bases lay outside the gene matches. From germline, CDR1 is SGHAT and CDR2 FQNNGV. DNA of the CDR3: TGTGCCAGCAGCTTAGCCCTGACAGGGAATGGCTACACCTTC. Residues: CASSLALTGNGYTF.

The V and J genes are TRBV7-2 and TRBJ1-1, with unresolved D. The ends were cut back, 3 bases at V and 1 base at J, with 9 bases in the middle. Germline CDR1 and CDR2: SGHTA and FQGNSA. The CDR3 runs 14 residues. The CDR3 region is CASSLDSGNTEAFF. In DNA, the CDR3 is TGTGCCAGCAGCTTGGACTCCGGGAACACTGAAGCTTTCTTT. The complete variable domain, with remaining parts taken from reference TRBV7-2 and TRBJ1-1, reads GAGVSQSPSNKVTEKGKDVELRCDPISGHTALYWYRQSLGQGLEFLIYFQGNSAPDKSGLPSDRFSAERTGGSVSTLTIQRTQQEDSAVYLCASSLDSGNTEAFFGQGTRLTVV.

The chain is built from TRBV5-1 and TRBJ2-5, with 15 bases that match TRBD2. Germline lookup yields CDR1 SGHRS and CDR2 YFSETQ. The CDR3 contains 17 residues. J was trimmed by 4 bases and V by 2 bases; bases with no gene match: 6. CDR3 region: CASSLVPGLAGGETQYF. DNA of the CDR3: TGCGCCAGCAGCTTAGTCCCGGGACTAGCGGGGGGAGAGACCCAGTACTTC.

This sequence joins TRBV2 and TRBJ1-3; possibly TRBD1 for D (5 bases). In germline, CDR1 is SNHLY, CDR2 FYNNEI. CDR3 length: 18 amino acids. V gave up 2 bases and J gave up 0 bases, with 17 bases separating them. CDR3 nucleotides: TGTGCCAGCAGTGAATATATGCTCAGGGCGGCCTCTGGAAACACCATATATTTT. It codes for CASSEYMLRAASGNTIYF. Filled out from reference TRBV2 and TRBJ1-3, the complete variable domain reads EPEVTQTPSHQVTQMGQEVILRCVPISNHLYFYWYRQILGQKVEFLVSFYNNEISEKSEIFDDQFSVERPDGSNFTLKIRSTKLEDSAMYFCASSEYMLRAASGNTIYFGEGSWLTVV.

This clone was found a few times. The chain recombines TRBV6-6 with TRBJ1-2, with D perhaps TRBD1 (6 bases). The length of the CDR3 is 15 residues. Germline V gene lookup returns CDR1 MNHNY and CDR2 SVGAGI (reference sequence). The V end was cut by 0 bases, the J end by 3 bases, with 11 bases between. CDR3 region: CASSYSWGRDYGYTF. CDR3 DNA sequence: TGTGCCAGCAGTTACTCGTGGGGGCGGGACTATGGCTACACCTTC.

The chain carries TRBV5-6 and TRBJ2-3, with 8 bases that match TRBD2. V shed 6 bases, J shed 1 base, and the junction held 7 bases outside the gene matches. The CDR3 runs to 15 residues. Looked up from germline, CDR1 is SGHDT and CDR2 is YYEEEE. The CDR3 is CASTPSSGGTDTQYF. The CDR3 DNA follows: TGTGCCAGCACCCCGAGTAGCGGGGGCACAGATACGCAGTATTTT.

This clone came up a few times. The chain is built from TRBV2 and TRBJ2-7, with 9 nucleotides matching TRBD1. The germline CDR1 and CDR2 sequences are SNHLY and FYNNEI. The CDR3 runs 14 residues. Germline trimming cut 7 bases from V and 2 bases from J; bases unmatched to any gene: 6. The CDR3 DNA reads TGTGCCAGCACTCCGGGACAGGGAACCTACGAGCAGTACTTC. Protein product: CASTPGQGTYEQYF.

The chain has TRBV5-4 and TRBJ2-3, with 8 bases matching TRBD1. Germline V gene lookup returns CDR1 SGHNT and CDR2 YYREEE (reference sequence). This CDR3 is built from 15 residues. J lost 5 bases, V lost 3 bases, and 8 bases had no gene match. The CDR3 DNA is TGTGCCAGCAGCTCACCTACAGGGGGAGGAGATACGCAGTATTTT. Translation: CASSSPTGGGDTQYF.

This chain uses TRBV7-9 with TRBJ1-1, with D tentatively TRBD1 (5 bases). Germline values: CDR1 SEHNR, CDR2 FQNEAQ (reference sequence). Trimming stripped 0 bases from V and 0 bases from J, with 11 bases between. The CDR3 runs to 16 residues. The CDR3: CASSLAGRAMNTEAFF. CDR3 coding DNA: TGTGCCAGCAGCTTAGCGGGCAGGGCCATGAACACTGAAGCTTTCTTT.

This clone has just a few counts. The chain carries TRBV7-2 and TRBJ2-5, with 7 bases that match TRBD2. The CDR3 sequence is 16 residues long. Germline values: CDR1 SGHTA, CDR2 FQGNSA. V was pared by 1 base and J by 5 bases, with 10 bases of the junction left unmatched. The CDR3 loop is CASSLGRASGWETQYF. The CDR3, as DNA: TGTGCCAGCAGCTTAGGGAGGGCTAGCGGATGGGAGACCCAGTACTTC.

V and J are TRBV4-1 and TRBJ2-1; TRBD1 aligns across 7 bases. In germline, CDR1 is MGHRA, CDR2 YSYEKL. CDR3 length equals 15 residues. After removal of 0 bases from V and 8 bases from J, the junction contained 7 bases not matched to a gene. The CDR3 loop reads CASSQDGGRGYEQFF. CDR3 bases: TGCGCCAGCAGCCAAGATGGGGGCAGGGGGTATGAGCAGTTCTTC.

The chain has TRBV7-9 and TRBJ2-7, with 7 positions matching TRBD2. Germline CDR1 SEHNR, CDR2 FQNEAQ (reference sequence). This CDR3 contains 14 residues. With V trimmed by 7 bases and J by 4 bases, 10 bases remained unmatched. The CDR3 loop reads CASIRSGAPYEQYF. The CDR3 coding sequence is TGTGCCAGCATCAGAAGCGGGGCTCCATACGAGCAGTACTTC.

This chain links TRBV7-6 with TRBJ2-7, with 7 bases matching TRBD1. With V trimmed by 4 bases and J by 1 base, 4 bases remained unmatched. CDR3 size: 14 residues. From germline, CDR1 is SGHVS and CDR2 FNYEAQ. Here the CDR3 reads CASSSRTGSYEQYF. The CDR3 coding sequence is TGTGCCAGCAGCTCCAGGACAGGATCCTACGAGCAGTACTTC.